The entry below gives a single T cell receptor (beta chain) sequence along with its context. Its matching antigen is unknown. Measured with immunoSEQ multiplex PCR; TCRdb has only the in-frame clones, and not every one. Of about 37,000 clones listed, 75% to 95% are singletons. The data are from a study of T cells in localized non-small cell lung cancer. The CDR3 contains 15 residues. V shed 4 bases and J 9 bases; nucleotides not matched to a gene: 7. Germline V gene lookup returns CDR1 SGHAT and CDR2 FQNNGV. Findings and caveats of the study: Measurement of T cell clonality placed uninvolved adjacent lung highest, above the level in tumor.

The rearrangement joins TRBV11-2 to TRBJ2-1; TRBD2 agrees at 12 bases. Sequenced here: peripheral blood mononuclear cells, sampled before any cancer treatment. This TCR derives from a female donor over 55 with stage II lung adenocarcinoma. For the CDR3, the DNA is TGTGCCAGCAGCTCGAGACTAGCGGGAGTCGGTGAGCAGTTCTTC. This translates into CASSSRLAGVGEQFF. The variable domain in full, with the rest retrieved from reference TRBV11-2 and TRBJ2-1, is EAGVAQSPRYKIIEKRQSVAFWCNPISGHATLYWYQQILGQGPKLLIQFQNNGVVDDSQLPKDRFSAERLKGVDSTLKIQPAKLEDSAVYLCASSSRLAGVGEQFFGPGTRLTVL.